This T cell receptor (beta chain) was identified during a study of T cell responses to AZD1222 COVID-19 vaccine. Profiled with immunoSEQ multiplex PCR; TCRdb holds only in-frame clones, not every one. The sample has some 200,000 clones, approximately 93% seen once; the top ten hold approximately 3.9%. Study observations and caveats: Donor demographics were predominantly white British with a female majority; clonal diversity may be underestimated. Across the whole spike, CD4 TCRs peaked at regions 160-218 and 743-854. None of the repertoires were sampled until the peak T cell response had passed. Nearly half of spike-specific TCRs reportedly target variant regions that are unmutated in the B.1.351 and B.1.1.7 variants.

The CDR3 totals 13 residues. In germline, CDR1 is SQVTM, CDR2 ANQGSEA. The V end lost 7 bases, the J end lost 4 bases, and 13 bases lay between the germline ends. Concerning this clone: As yet, its antigen is unknown.

The chain carries TRBV29-1 and TRBJ2-2, with D possibly matching TRBD2 (6 bases). The clonotype was recovered from an adult in good health. The sample consisted of peripheral blood, taken on day 0 of AZD1222 vaccination. This CDR3 reads CSARARGTGELFF. As DNA, the CDR3 is TGCAGCGCCCGGGCGCGGGGCACCGGGGAGCTGTTTTTT.